This T cell receptor beta chain was profiled in a study of blood T cell repertoires in COVID-19. For the study at large: COVID-19 samples collected from the United States, Italy and Spain covered acute and convalescent phases. PBMCs, B-cell-depleted T cells, or T cells provided the cDNA or gDNA that made up the material.

In the authors' methods: Cell counts per sample came from amplifying reference gene primers. Sequencing was performed with immunoSEQ multiplex PCR; in TCRdb, only in-frame clones are kept and a portion is missing. V and J calls and clone size are copied from that table; D and trimming were computed from the DNA. The table includes about 120,000 clones, around 80% detected once. The sample consisted of peripheral blood. The sequence derives from a woman older than 75 with acute or convalescent COVID-19.

The CDR3 loop is CASSRTGPSQPQHF. DNA for the CDR3: TGTGCCAGCTCACGAACAGGACCTTCTCAGCCCCAGCATTTT. The V call is TRBV18, the J call TRBJ1-5; TRBD1 might be the D (5 bases). CDR1 is KGHSH, CDR2 LQKENI, per germline. Trimming pared 4 bases from V and 6 bases from J, leaving 13 bases between. This CDR3 region has 14 residues.